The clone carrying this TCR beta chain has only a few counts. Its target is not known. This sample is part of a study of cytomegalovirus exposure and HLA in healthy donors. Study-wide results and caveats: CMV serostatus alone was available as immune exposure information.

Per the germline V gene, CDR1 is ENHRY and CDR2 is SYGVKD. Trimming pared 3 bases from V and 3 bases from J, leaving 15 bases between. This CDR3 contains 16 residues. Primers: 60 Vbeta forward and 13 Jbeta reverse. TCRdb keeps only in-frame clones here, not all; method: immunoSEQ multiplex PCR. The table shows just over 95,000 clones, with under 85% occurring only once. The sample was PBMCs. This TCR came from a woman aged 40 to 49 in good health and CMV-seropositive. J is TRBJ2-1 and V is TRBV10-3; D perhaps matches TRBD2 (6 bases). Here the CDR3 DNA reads TGTGCCATCAGTGAAATGGAGACTAGTGTCTACAATGAGCAGTTCTTC. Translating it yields CAISEMETSVYNEQFF.